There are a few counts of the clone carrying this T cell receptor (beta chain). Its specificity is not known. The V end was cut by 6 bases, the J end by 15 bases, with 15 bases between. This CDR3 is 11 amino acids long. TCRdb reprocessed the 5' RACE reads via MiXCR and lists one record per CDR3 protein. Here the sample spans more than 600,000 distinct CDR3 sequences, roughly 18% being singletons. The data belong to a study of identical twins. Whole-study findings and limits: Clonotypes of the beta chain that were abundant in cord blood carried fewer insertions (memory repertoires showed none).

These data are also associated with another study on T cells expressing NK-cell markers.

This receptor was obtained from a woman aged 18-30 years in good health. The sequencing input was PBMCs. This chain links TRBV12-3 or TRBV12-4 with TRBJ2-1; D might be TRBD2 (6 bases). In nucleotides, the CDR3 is TGTGCCAGCAGCATAGGGACTTCGGCGTTCTTC. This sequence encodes CASSIGTSAFF.